The rows below give T cell receptor beta chains drawn from one sample of a study of shared clonotypes between healthy human individuals. Assay: immunoSEQ multiplex PCR; the TCRdb copy retains only in-frame clones and omits some. The sample lists about 1,800,000 clones, about 94% seen once, with approximately 1.2% in the top ten. The specimen was naive CD8+ T cells sorted from blood. Receptor source: a man younger than 35 in good health. Each CDR3 is given with its conserved first and last residue. Fields, in order: V gene, CDR3 protein.

V gene: TRBV19; CDR3 protein: CASSILLSGNTIYF
V gene: TRBV27; CDR3 protein: CASSLYPRAPTDTQYF
V gene: TRBV23-1; CDR3 protein: CAGDDPSHEQYF
V gene: TRBV11-3; CDR3 protein: CASRGLGPWGSYEQYF
V gene: TRBV7-2; CDR3 protein: CASSLRDLQSGEAFF
V gene: TRBV11-2; CDR3 protein: CASSLDPGASYEQYF
V gene: TRBV6-1; CDR3 protein: CASRRTSGYLNEQFF
V gene: TRBV6-5; CDR3 protein: CASSYLGPGELFF
V gene: TRBV29-1; CDR3 protein: CSVGGGSSYNEQFF
V gene: TRBV4-1; CDR3 protein: CASSQAFTGGNIQYF
V gene: TRBV25-1; CDR3 protein: CASPTGRSYEQYF
V gene: TRBV7-7; CDR3 protein: CASSEGSHNEQFF
V gene: TRBV19; CDR3 protein: CASSQPGLAVANTGELFF
V gene: TRBV5-1; CDR3 protein: CASSWGATYEQYF
V gene: TRBV6-6; CDR3 protein: CASSPSEGVPYGYTF
V gene: TRBV9; CDR3 protein: CASSVVGQGFDNEQFF
V gene: TRBV9; CDR3 protein: CASSVGGATYEQYF
V gene: TRBV7-2; CDR3 protein: CASSTLTSGTEQYF
V gene: TRBV29-1; CDR3 protein: CSVKGDEKLFF
V gene: TRBV28; CDR3 protein: CASRHTGHAYEQYF
V gene: TRBV13; CDR3 protein: CASSLALAGGSSYEQYF